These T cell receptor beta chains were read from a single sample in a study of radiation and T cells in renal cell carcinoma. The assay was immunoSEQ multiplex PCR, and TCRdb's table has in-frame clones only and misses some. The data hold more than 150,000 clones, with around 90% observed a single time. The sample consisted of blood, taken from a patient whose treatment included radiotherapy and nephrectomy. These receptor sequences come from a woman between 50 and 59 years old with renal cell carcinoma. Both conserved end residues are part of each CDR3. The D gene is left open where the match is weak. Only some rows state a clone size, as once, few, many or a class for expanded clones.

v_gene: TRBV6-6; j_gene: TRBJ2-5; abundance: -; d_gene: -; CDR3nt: TGTGCCAGCAGTTACTCGAGAGAGACCCAGTACTTC; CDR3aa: CASSYSRETQYF
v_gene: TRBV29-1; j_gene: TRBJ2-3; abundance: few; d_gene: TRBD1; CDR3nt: TGCAGCGTTGTAGGGACAGTTAGGGGTACGCAGTATTTT; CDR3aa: CSVVGTVRGTQYF
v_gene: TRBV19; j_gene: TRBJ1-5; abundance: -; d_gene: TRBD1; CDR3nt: TGTGCCAGTAGTGTGGGGACAGCTCTTAATCAGCCCCAGCATTTT; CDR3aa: CASSVGTALNQPQHF
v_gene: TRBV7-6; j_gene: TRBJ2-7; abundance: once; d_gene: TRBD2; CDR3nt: TGTGCCAGCAGCTCTAGCGGGGGGGTTTACGAGCAGTACTTC; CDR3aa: CASSSSGGVYEQYF
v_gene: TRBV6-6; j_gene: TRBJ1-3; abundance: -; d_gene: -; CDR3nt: TGTGCCAGCAGTTCCCCTTCTGGAAACACCATATATTTT; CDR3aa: CASSSPSGNTIYF
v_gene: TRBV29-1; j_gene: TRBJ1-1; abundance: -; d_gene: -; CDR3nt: TGCAGCGTGGGGGGGTACCAGGGCAGGACTGAAGCTTTCTTT; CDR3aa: CSVGGYQGRTEAFF
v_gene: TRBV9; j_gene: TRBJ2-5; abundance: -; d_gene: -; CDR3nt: TGTGCCAGCAGCGTATTCGGGCAGGGGGAGACCCAGTACTTC; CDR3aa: CASSVFGQGETQYF
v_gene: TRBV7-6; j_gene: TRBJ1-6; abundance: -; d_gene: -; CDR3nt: TGTGCCAGCAGCTTAGGTGGGGATTCACCCCTCCACTTT; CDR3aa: CASSLGGDSPLHF
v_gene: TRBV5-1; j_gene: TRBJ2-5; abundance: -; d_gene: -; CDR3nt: TGCGCCAGCAGCTTTGAAGAGACCCAGTACTTC; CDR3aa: CASSFEETQYF
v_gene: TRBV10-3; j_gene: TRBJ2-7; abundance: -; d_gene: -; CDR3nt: TGTGCCATCAGTGATAGGACAGAGAGCCCCTACGAGCAGTACTTC; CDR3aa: CAISDRTESPYEQYF
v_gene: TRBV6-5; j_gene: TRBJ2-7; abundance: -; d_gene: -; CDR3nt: TGTGCCAGCAAAGCGGGTAGCTACGAGCAGTACTTC; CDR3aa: CASKAGSYEQYF
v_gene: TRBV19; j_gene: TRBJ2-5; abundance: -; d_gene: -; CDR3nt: TGTGCCAGTAGTATGACAGGACAGCAAGAGACCCAGTACTTC; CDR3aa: CASSMTGQQETQYF
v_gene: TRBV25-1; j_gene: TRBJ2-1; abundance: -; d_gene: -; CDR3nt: TGTGCCAGCAGTCCCTCAGGGGGGCGGAATGAGCAGTTCTTC; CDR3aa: CASSPSGGRNEQFF
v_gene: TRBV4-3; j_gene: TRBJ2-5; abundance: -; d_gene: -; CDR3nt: TGCGCCAGCAGCCAAGATCCGGGACCTGGGAGAGAGACCCAGTACTTC; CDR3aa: CASSQDPGPGRETQYF
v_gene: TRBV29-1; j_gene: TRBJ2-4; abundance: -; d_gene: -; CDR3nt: TGCAGCGTTTTTGCGGGCCCCCGAAACATTCAGTACTTC; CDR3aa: CSVFAGPRNIQYF
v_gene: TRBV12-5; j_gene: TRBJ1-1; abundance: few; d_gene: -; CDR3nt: TGTGCTAGTGGTTTGGTACAGGGGAACACTGAAGCTTTCTTT; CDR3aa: CASGLVQGNTEAFF
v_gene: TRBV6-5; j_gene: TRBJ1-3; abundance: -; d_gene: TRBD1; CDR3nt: TGTGCCAGCAGTTTCATCCAGGGGGGCGCTGGAAACACCATATATTTT; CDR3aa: CASSFIQGGAGNTIYF
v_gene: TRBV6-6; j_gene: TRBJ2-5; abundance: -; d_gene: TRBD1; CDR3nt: TGTGCCAGCAGTTACGGGACAGCTCAAGAGACCCAGTACTTC; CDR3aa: CASSYGTAQETQYF
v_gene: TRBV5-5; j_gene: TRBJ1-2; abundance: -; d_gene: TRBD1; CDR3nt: TGTGCCAGCAGCTTGGGACAGGGTGTCTATGGCTACACCTTC; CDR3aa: CASSLGQGVYGYTF
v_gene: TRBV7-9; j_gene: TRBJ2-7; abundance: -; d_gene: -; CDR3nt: TGTGCCAGCAGCTCGTCAGGATCGAGCGAGCAGTACTTC; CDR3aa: CASSSSGSSEQYF
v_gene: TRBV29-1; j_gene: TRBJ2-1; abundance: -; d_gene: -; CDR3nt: TGCAGCGTGTCCCCCCAACTCGGGAGTGAGCAGTTCTTC; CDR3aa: CSVSPQLGSEQFF
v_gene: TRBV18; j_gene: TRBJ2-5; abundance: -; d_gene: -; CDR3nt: TGTGCCAGCTCACCAAACGCAGGTTTTAAAGAGACCCAGTACTTC; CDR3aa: CASSPNAGFKETQYF